A few counts support the clone carrying this T cell receptor beta chain. Its antigen is currently unknown. TCRdb recomputed calls from the reads with MiXCR, one row per CDR3 protein. Of about 570,000 distinct CDR3 sequences in the sample, 40% were seen once. The CDR3 is 14 amino acids. Losses at the gene ends were 4 bases for V and 5 bases for J; bases not matched to a gene: 3. This specimen belongs to a study of T cell repertoires in cytomegalovirus infection. In the study overall: The authors relied on CMV epitopes, both recently identified HLA-C-restricted and well-studied HLA-B-restricted. Evidence of both CMV infection and a matching HLA type came from public TCR beta signatures.

Findings and caveats of the study: Cumulative public TCR beta family frequency identified CMV carriers with the relevant HLA. CMV-specific HLA-C-restricted TCR beta clonotypes dominated the ex vivo response.

The chain uses TRBV12-3 or TRBV12-4 and TRBJ2-4; 9 bases align to TRBD1. This receptor was identified in a human donor in good health (CMV status not recorded). Some clones in this sample may be carry-over from other donors' samples. The sequences come from cultured PBMCs, collected from culture after CMV antigen stimulation. This CDR3 reads CASSYRDRENIQYF. DNA of the CDR3: TGTGCCAGCAGTTACCGGGACAGGGAAAACATTCAGTACTTC.